The 13 T cell receptor beta chains reported below all come from one sample, sequenced in a study of beta chain features in type 1 diabetes. Points from the study as a whole: Researchers report that Type 1 diabetes patients had moderately but significantly shorter TCRB CDR3s across all four CD4+ subsets.

Their antigen targets remain unknown. Expressed TCRB transcripts got sequenced, as all isolated RNA was reverse transcribed. The repertoire was sequenced with immunoSEQ multiplex PCR; TCRdb's copy has only in-frame clones and lacks some. The table has some 660,000 clones, around an eighth seen once. The source material was naive CD4+ T cells from blood. Receptors originate from a man younger than 35 with type 1 diabetes.

The chain links TRBV9 to TRBJ1-5, with unresolved D. The germline CDR1 and CDR2 sequences are SGDLS and YYNGEE. The V and J ends lost 0 bases and 7 bases respectively, with 11 bases between them. The CDR3 runs 14 residues. CDR3 nucleotides: TGTGCCAGCAGCGTAGACATAGCGGACCAGCCCCAGCATTTT. Protein product: CASSVDIADQPQHF.

This rearrangement joins TRBV19 to TRBJ1-5; D unresolved. The CDR3 totals 14 residues. Trimming removed 10 bases at V and 4 bases at J, with 17 bases between. The germline CDR1 and CDR2 sequences are LNHDA and SQIVND (reference sequence). The CDR3 loop is CATSPVRQNQPQHF. The DNA of the CDR3 is TGTGCCACCTCACCGGTCAGGCAGAATCAGCCCCAGCATTTT. The full variable domain, its missing parts supplied by reference TRBV19 and TRBJ1-5, is DGGITQSPKYLFRKEGQNVTLSCEQNLNHDAMYWYRQDPGQGLRLIYYSQIVNDFQKGDIAEGYSVSREKKESFPLTVTSAQKNPTAFYLCATSPVRQNQPQHFGDGTRLSIL.

This chain connects TRBV2 to TRBJ2-3; 14 bases match TRBD2. This CDR3 has 15 amino acids. Germline CDR1 SNHLY, CDR2 FYNNEI. V lost 10 bases, J lost 4 bases, and 7 bases stayed unmatched. CDR3: CATTGGLAGADTQYF. The CDR3 DNA reads TGTGCCACCACGGGGGGACTAGCGGGAGCAGATACGCAGTATTTT.

The rearrangement joins TRBV6-5 to TRBJ2-7; no clear D. Germline V lookup: CDR1 MNHEY, CDR2 SVGAGI. The length of the CDR3 is 15 residues. Trimming took 0 bases from V and 2 from J, leaving 11 bases between them. The CDR3, as DNA: TGTGCCAGCAGTTACTCGTACCCTCTCACCTACGAGCAGTACTTC. This encodes CASSYSYPLTYEQYF.

This chain joins TRBV5-1 and TRBJ1-5; maybe TRBD1 (5 bases). The CDR3 is 13 residues long. Trimming shortened V by 4 bases and J by 7 bases, and 12 bases separated the two germline ends. Germline V gene data show CDR1 as SGHRS and CDR2 as YFSETQ. CDR3 amino acids: CASSAGGEQPQHF. The CDR3 DNA is TGCGCCAGCAGCGCGGGAGGGGAACAGCCCCAGCATTTT.

The chain links TRBV30 to TRBJ2-5; D may be TRBD2 (5 bases). Trimming removed 2 bases at V and 0 bases at J, with 13 bases between. Germline values: CDR1 GTSNPN, CDR2 SVGIG (reference sequence). The length of the CDR3 is 15 residues. This CDR3 reads CAWSKGRRYQETQYF. In nucleotides, the CDR3 is TGTGCCTGGAGTAAGGGCAGGAGGTACCAAGAGACCCAGTACTTC.

This clone showed up just a few times. The genes are TRBV14 and TRBJ2-1; D is undetermined. V lost 3 bases and J 3 bases, leaving 0 bases between the germline ends. The germline gives CDR1 SGHDN, CDR2 FVKESK. The CDR3 is 11 residues long. CDR3 DNA: TGTGCCAGCAGCCACTACAATGAGCAGTTCTTC. This sequence encodes CASSHYNEQFF.

The V and J genes are TRBV4-1 and TRBJ2-2; 11 positions match TRBD2. Trimming cost V 4 bases and J 4 bases; bases outside gene matches: 5. CDR1 is MGHRA and CDR2 is YSYEKL in the germline V gene. The CDR3 is 16 residues long. The CDR3 protein is CASSLAGTSGTGELFF. CDR3 in DNA: TGCGCCAGCAGCCTTGCCGGGACTAGCGGCACCGGGGAGCTGTTTTTT.

This clone has only a few counts. The V and J genes are TRBV30 and TRBJ2-5; D possibly matches TRBD1 or TRBD2 (6 bases each). Trimming removed 1 base at V and 5 bases at J, with 20 bases between. The germline V gene has CDR1 GTSNPN and CDR2 SVGIG (reference sequence). This CDR3 is built from 16 residues. CDR3 nucleotides: TGTGCCTGGAGTGCCCCAGGGGCGTCTAGCGCCGAGACCCAGTACTTC. Translating it yields CAWSAPGASSAETQYF.

This clone occurred a few times. One junction end does not reproduce the germline sequence, and a read error may be involved. CDR3 DNA: TGTGCTAGCAGTACTGGGGCCCAAGAGACCCAGTACTTC. This encodes CASSTGAQETQYF. The V and J genes are TRBV7-7 and TRBJ2-5; a weak D match, TRBD1 (5 bases). Germline V gene lookup returns CDR1 SSHAT and CDR2 FNYEAQ (reference sequence). This CDR3 has 13 residues.

This clone was found a few times. V gene TRBV14 combines with J gene TRBJ2-1, with TRBD2 matching over 7 bases. CDR1 and CDR2 (germline): SGHDN, FVKESK. V was clipped by 4 bases and J by 9 bases; unmatched bases: 12. The CDR3 is made up of 15 amino acids. CDR3 coding DNA: TGTGCCAGCAGCCTAAGGGTGGCGGGAGTAGGTGAGCAGTTCTTC. It specifies CASSLRVAGVGEQFF.

The genes are TRBV29-1 and TRBJ2-1; D is ambiguous. The CDR3 is 14 amino acids. Looked up from germline, CDR1 is SQVTM and CDR2 is ANQGSEA. Trimming left V 3 bases short and J 3 bases short, with 12 bases between. The CDR3 is CSVDSGYGYNEQFF. CDR3 sequence (DNA): TGCAGCGTTGATTCCGGGTACGGCTACAATGAGCAGTTCTTC.

This clone was detected only a few times. V is TRBV27 and J is TRBJ1-2; 7 positions match TRBD1. The CDR3 sequence is 17 residues long. Germline V gives CDR1 MNHEY, CDR2 SMNVEV (reference sequence). V shed 0 bases and J 4 bases; nucleotides not matched to a gene: 11. The CDR3 DNA reads as TGTGCCAGCAGTTTATCGTATATGGTTCAGGGGGTCTATGGCTACACCTTC. Translation gives CASSLSYMVQGVYGYTF.